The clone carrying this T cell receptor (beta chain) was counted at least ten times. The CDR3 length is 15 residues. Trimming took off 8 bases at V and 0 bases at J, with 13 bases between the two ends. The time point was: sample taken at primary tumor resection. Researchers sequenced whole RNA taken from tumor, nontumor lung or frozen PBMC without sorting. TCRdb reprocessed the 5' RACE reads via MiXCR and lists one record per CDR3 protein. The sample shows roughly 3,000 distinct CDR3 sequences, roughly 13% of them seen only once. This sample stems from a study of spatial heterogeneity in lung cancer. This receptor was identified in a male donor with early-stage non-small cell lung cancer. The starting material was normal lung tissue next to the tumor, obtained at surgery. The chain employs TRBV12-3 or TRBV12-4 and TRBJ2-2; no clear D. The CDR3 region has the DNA TGTGCCAGCGTCCGCGTTTTTTCGAACACCGGGGAGCTGTTTTTT. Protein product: CASVRVFSNTGELFF.